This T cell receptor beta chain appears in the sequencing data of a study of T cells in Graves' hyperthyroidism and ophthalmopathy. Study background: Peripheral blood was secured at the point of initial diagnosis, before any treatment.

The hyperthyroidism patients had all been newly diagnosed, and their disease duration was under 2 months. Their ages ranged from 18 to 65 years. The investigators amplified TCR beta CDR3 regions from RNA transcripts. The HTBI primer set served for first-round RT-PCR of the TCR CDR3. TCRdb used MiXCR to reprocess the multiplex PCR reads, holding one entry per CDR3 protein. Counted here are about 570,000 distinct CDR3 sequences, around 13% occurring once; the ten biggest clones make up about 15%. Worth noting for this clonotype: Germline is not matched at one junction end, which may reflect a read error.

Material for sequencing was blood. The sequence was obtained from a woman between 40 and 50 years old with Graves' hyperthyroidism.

CDR3 region: CASSLALAGNTEASF. CDR3 bases: TGTGCCAGCAGCTTAGCGCTGGCCGGGAACACTGAAGCTTCCTTT. The rearrangement links TRBV7-8 to TRBJ1-1; D is undetermined. The CDR3 consists of 15 residues. The germline gives CDR1 SGHVS, CDR2 FQNEAQ.